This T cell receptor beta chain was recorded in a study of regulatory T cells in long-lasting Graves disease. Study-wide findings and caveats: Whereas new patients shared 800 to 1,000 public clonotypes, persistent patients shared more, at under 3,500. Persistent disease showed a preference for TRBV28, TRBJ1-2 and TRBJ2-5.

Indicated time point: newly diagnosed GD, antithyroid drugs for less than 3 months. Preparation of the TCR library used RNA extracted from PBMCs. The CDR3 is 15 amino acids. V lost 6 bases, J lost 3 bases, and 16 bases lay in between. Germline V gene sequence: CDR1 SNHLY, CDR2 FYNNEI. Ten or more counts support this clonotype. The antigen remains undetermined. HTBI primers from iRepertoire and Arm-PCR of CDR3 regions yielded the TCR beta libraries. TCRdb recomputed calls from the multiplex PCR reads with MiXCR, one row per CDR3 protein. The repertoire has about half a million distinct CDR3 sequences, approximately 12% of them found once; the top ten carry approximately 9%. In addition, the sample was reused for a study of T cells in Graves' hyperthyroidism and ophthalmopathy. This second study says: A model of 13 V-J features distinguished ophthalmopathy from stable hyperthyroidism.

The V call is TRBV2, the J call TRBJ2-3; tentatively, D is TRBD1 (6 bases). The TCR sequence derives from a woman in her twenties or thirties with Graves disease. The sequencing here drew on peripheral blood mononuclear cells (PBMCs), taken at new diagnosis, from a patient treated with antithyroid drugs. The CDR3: CASRVQGSGTDTQYF. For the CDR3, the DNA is TGTGCCAGCAGGGTACAGGGATCAGGGACAGATACGCAGTATTTT.